This paragraph reports one T cell receptor (beta chain). These data are taken from a study of cytomegalovirus exposure and HLA in healthy donors. Trimming shortened V by 2 bases and J by 5 bases, and 12 bases separated the two germline ends. In germline, CDR1 is GTSNPN, CDR2 SVGIG (reference sequence). The CDR3 runs 13 residues. In the PCR, 60 Vbeta and 13 Jbeta primers were used. Sequencing used immunoSEQ multiplex PCR; TCRdb keeps in-frame clones, though not all of them. The repertoire holds more than 110,000 clones, with about 76% as singletons. This TCR was recovered from a man aged 18 to 30 in good health and CMV-seronegative. The specimen was PBMCs. The chain recombines TRBV30 with TRBJ1-1; the D gene is possibly TRBD1 (5 bases). CDR3 nucleotide sequence: TGTGCCTGGAGTCAGGGTTGGTCGACTGAAGCTTTCTTT. This gives the protein CAWSQGWSTEAFF.